The sample holds a few counts of the clone carrying this TCR beta chain. Clones were read by immunoSEQ multiplex PCR, and TCRdb kept only the in-frame ones, dropping some. The repertoire holds hundreds of thousands of clones, with approximately 95% as singletons. The sample comes from a study of shared clonotypes between healthy human individuals. Study background: The study drew on two women and a few men aged 18 to 49 as donors.

V was trimmed by 6 bases and J by 5 bases, leaving 14 bases between them. In germline, CDR1 is SNHLY, CDR2 FYNNEI. The CDR3 is 13 residues long. Terminally differentiated effector memory CD45RA+ cells were excluded from the naive CD8 cells, which were CD45RO-negative and positively selected for CCR7. The V and J genes are TRBV2 and TRBJ2-7; TRBD1 or TRBD2 may be the D gene (5 bases each). This receptor was taken from a woman aged 25 to 39 in good health. The specimen sequenced was naive CD8+ T cells sorted from blood. The CDR3 bases are TGTGCCAGCAGCGGGACGGCCGGCGACGAGCAGTACTTC. Translation gives CASSGTAGDEQYF.